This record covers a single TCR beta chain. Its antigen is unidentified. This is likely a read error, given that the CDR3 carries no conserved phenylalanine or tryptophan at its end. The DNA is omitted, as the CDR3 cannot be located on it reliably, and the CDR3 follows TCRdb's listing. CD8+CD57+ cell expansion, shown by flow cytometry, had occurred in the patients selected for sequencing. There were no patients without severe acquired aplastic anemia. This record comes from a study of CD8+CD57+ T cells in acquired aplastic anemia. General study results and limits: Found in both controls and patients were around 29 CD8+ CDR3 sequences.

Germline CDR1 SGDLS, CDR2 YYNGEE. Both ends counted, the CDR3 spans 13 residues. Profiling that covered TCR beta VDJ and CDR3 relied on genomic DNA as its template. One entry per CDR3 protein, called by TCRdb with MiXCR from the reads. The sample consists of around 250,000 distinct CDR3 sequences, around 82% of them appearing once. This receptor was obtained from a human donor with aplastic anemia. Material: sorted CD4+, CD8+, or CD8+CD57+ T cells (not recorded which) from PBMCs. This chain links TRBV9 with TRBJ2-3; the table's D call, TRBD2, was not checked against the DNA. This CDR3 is CASSVEDYHLVNT.